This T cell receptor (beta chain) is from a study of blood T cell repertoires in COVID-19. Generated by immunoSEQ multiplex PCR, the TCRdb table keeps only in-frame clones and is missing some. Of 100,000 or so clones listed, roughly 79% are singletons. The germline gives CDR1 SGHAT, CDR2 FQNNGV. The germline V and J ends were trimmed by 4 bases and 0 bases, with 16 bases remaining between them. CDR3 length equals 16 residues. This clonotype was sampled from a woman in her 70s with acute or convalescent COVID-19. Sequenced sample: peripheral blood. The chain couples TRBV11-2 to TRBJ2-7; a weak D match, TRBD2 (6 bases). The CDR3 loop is CASSSWPRGSSYEQYF. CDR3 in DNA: TGTGCCAGCAGCTCATGGCCCCGGGGGAGCTCCTACGAGCAGTACTTC.